These 14 T cell receptor beta chains were all obtained from the same sample, sequenced in a study of shared clonotypes between healthy human individuals. Method: immunoSEQ multiplex PCR; TCRdb's copy keeps in-frame clones and lacks some. The sample shows about 1.5 million clones, approximately 98% of them seen only once. Source material: naive CD4+ T cells sorted from blood. The subset denotes: CD45RA+ positively selected. The receptors originated from a man aged 25 to 40 in good health.

This chain joins TRBV5-4 and TRBJ2-1; 8 bases align to TRBD1. The CDR3 is made up of 20 amino acids. Germline values: CDR1 SGHNT, CDR2 YYREEE (reference sequence). The J segment lost 4 bases and the V segment lost 0 bases, leaving 18 bases of the junction unmatched. Here the CDR3 reads CASSLDWGQDLPLRYNEQFF. The CDR3 DNA follows: TGTGCCAGCAGCTTGGATTGGGGACAGGACCTCCCCTTAAGATACAATGAGCAGTTCTTC.

The chain employs TRBV29-1 and TRBJ2-5; tentative D call: TRBD1 (6 bases). The V and J ends lost 8 bases and 1 base respectively, with 11 bases between them. The CDR3 is 12 residues long. Looked up from germline, CDR1 is SQVTM and CDR2 is ANQGSEA. CDR3 amino acids: CSFSRGQETQYF. CDR3 nucleotide sequence: TGCAGCTTCTCCAGGGGCCAAGAGACCCAGTACTTC.

The chain has TRBV6-1 and TRBJ2-1, with D hard to call. V was cut by 11 bases and J by 7 bases, with 24 bases left in between. The CDR3 extends over 15 amino acids. Germline V gene sequence: CDR1 MNHNS, CDR2 SASEGT. CDR3 loop: CAVESPTGIMNEQFF. The CDR3, as DNA: TGTGCCGTTGAATCCCCTACCGGTATAATGAATGAGCAGTTCTTC.

CDR3 bases: TGTGCCAGCAGCAAACTTACAGGGGGCAACGAGCAGTACTTC. It encodes CASSKLTGGNEQYF. The chain uses TRBV7-9 and TRBJ2-7, with TRBD1 matching over 9 bases. V lost 5 bases to trimming and J lost 5 bases; unmatched junction nucleotides: 7. Germline V gives CDR1 SEHNR, CDR2 FQNEAQ (reference sequence). The CDR3 is 14 amino acids.

This chain links TRBV28 with TRBJ2-5; D possibly corresponds to TRBD2 (5 bases). The CDR3 totals 16 residues. Per germline, CDR1 MDHEN and CDR2 SYDVKM. V was shortened by 1 base and J by 1 base, with 13 bases between the two germline ends. CDR3 sequence (DNA): TGTGCCAGCAGTTTATCGGGCCAAGGGAGCCAAGAGACCCAGTACTTC. This encodes CASSLSGQGSQETQYF.

The J gene is TRBJ2-7, the V gene TRBV7-3; D uncertain. The V gene lost 2 bases and the J gene lost 5 bases, with 13 bases spanning the gap. There are 14 residues in the CDR3. Per the germline V gene, CDR1 is SGHTA and CDR2 is FQGTGA. DNA for the CDR3: TGTGCCAGCAGCTTATCCTCGGTCGCCCACGAGCAGTACTTC. This sequence encodes CASSLSSVAHEQYF.

In its sample, this clone was seen once. The rearrangement joins TRBV10-3 to TRBJ2-7, with TRBD1 identical over 8 bases. V lost 4 bases and J lost 6; bases outside the gene matches: 5. The germline gives CDR1 ENHRY, CDR2 SYGVKD. The CDR3 totals 13 residues. CDR3 sequence: CAISGTGRSEQYF. Written as DNA, the CDR3 is TGTGCCATCAGTGGGACAGGGCGATCCGAGCAGTACTTC.

Regarding this clone: Other DNA variants within this sample encode the same CDR3. V and J are TRBV5-4 and TRBJ1-1, with a weak D call TRBD1 (5 bases). Germline CDR1 and CDR2: SGHNT and YYREEE (reference sequence). This CDR3 spans 15 amino acids. V dropped 0 bases and J dropped 0 bases, with 9 bases sitting between them. For the CDR3, the DNA is TGTGCCAGCAGCTTGGTTCAGGGACTGAACACTGAAGCTTTCTTT. This codes for CASSLVQGLNTEAFF.

As for this clone: Within the sample, other DNA sequences also encode this same CDR3. The V call is TRBV20-1, the J call TRBJ2-3, with D unclear. The V gene's germline CDR1 is DFQATT and CDR2 SNEGSKA (reference sequence). V lost 1 base and J 5 bases, leaving 4 bases between the germline ends. CDR3 size: 11 residues. The CDR3 here is CSARAGDTQYF. CDR3 sequence (DNA): TGCAGTGCTAGAGCGGGAGATACGCAGTATTTT.

The chain has TRBV7-3 and TRBJ2-2, with no clear D. CDR3 size: 13 residues. Trimming stripped 4 bases from V and 4 bases from J, with 7 bases between. Germline V gene sequence: CDR1 SGHTA, CDR2 FQGTGA. CDR3 loop: CASSWAATGELFF. The CDR3 region has the DNA TGTGCCAGCAGCTGGGCGGCCACCGGGGAGCTGTTTTTT.

This clone was recorded only once. The J gene is TRBJ2-1, the V gene TRBV4-1, with D possibly TRBD2 on 6 matching bases. Germline lookup yields CDR1 MGHRA and CDR2 YSYEKL. This CDR3 comprises 15 residues. Deletions cut 0 bases from V and 15 bases from J, with 21 bases between. The CDR3 is CASSQDRPGLSESFF. CDR3 DNA: TGCGCCAGCAGCCAAGATCGCCCCGGACTATCTGAGTCGTTCTTC.

The table lists this clone with a count of one. The rearrangement joins TRBV6-1 to TRBJ2-7, with TRBD2 identical over 9 bases. Germline trimming cut 0 bases from V and 3 bases from J; bases unmatched to any gene: 6. This CDR3 has 16 amino acids. Germline CDR1 reads MNHNS; CDR2 reads SASEGT. DNA for the CDR3: TGTGCCAGCAGTGAAGCTTTTCTAGCGGGAAACTACGAGCAGTACTTC. This gives the protein CASSEAFLAGNYEQYF.

The chain joins TRBV11-2 to TRBJ2-7; 11 nucleotides match TRBD2. V was clipped by 5 bases and J by 7 bases; unmatched bases: 10. CDR3 length equals 15 residues. Looked up from germline, CDR1 is SGHAT and CDR2 is FQNNGV. The CDR3 is CASSAGLAVIGEQYF. The CDR3 DNA reads TGTGCCAGCAGCGCGGGACTAGCGGTTATTGGGGAGCAGTACTTC.

This clone is a singleton in its sample. The chain employs TRBV2 and TRBJ2-7, with 9 positions matching TRBD1. CDR1 is SNHLY and CDR2 is FYNNEI in the germline V gene. This CDR3 has 14 amino acids. V was pared by 8 bases and J by 1 base, with 6 bases of the junction left unmatched. The CDR3 bases are TGTGCCAGCGGGCGGACAGGGGATTCCTACGAGCAGTACTTC. This encodes CASGRTGDSYEQYF.